This record looks at one TCR beta chain sequence and its context. The target of this receptor is not known. The sample holds no much larger clone one base away, and base qualities are not on file. Genomic DNA was used as template for profiling of TCR beta VDJ combinations and CDR3 sequences. An Illumina HiSeq 2000 was used for TCR repertoire sequencing. Concerning the study's data processing: TRBV/TRBJ rearrangement plots, CDR3 size and DJ length profiles, and Simpson's diversity index were used to evaluate the repertoires. The most abundant DNA sequence in the deep sequencing data was defined as the immunodominant clone. CDR3 amino acid sequences were screened for sharing across subjects and compared with published repertoires and the VDJdb database. TCRdb reanalyzed the raw reads on its own, using fastp at Q25 for trimming and MiXCR for clone calling, and kept in-frame beta chains. Entries are consolidated by CDR3 protein sequence, retaining the most common genes and DNA. TCRdb, rather than the study authors, made the V and J calls. Present in this sample are more than 150,000 distinct CDR3 sequences, nearly 50% of which were seen just once. The top ten constitute approximately 13% of the sample.

These data are taken from a study of CD8+CD57+ T cells in acquired aplastic anemia (dated by TCRdb to between 2018 and 2020). Broadly, across the study: DNA extracted from sorted CD4+ and CD8+ cells had a mean of approximately 3.3 ug, with a range of about 0.18 to 27.4 ug. CD8+CD57+ expansion was defined as a frequency above the mean frequency observed in healthy subjects.

Flow cytometry had shown CD8+CD57+ cell expansion in the patients selected for sequencing. Severe acquired aplastic anemia was diagnosed in all patients according to International Study of Aplastic Anemia and Agranulocytosis and Camitta criteria. No therapy had been received by the patients at the time of blood sampling. The study deep-sequenced TCR repertoires of sorted CD4+ and CD8+ blood T cells from severe aplastic anemia patients and healthy subjects. Patients were enrolled in the USA under clinicaltrials.gov protocols 00001620, 01623167, 00001397, 00071045, 00081523 and 00961064. Ficoll-Paque density gradient centrifugation was used to isolate peripheral blood mononuclear cells. Before DNA was extracted, CD4+ and CD8+ T cells were sorted using either FACS or magnetic beads. From its cysteine to its phenylalanine, the CDR3 spans 15 amino acids. The read is trimmed to its CDR3 DNA, 45 bases read in frame from base 1. The germline V gene yields KGHDR for CDR1 and SFDVKD for CDR2. The V end gives up 11 bases and the J end 1 base, leaving 12 bases in the junction not matched to a gene.

Overall study outcomes, separate from this receptor: No significant difference in CD8+ Simpson's diversity was found between patients and healthy controls (P=0.060). Roughly 31 CD8+ CDR3 sequences were shared between patients and controls but appeared highly expressed in patients and within their immunodominant clones.

The sample taken for sequencing was sorted CD4+, CD8+, or CD8+CD57+ T cells (not recorded which) from PBMCs. This clonotype was obtained from a human donor with aplastic anemia. The rearranged chain carries TRBV24-1 and TRBJ2-7; TRBD1 matches 8 bases in the middle. The DNA reads as follows: TGTGCCAGCAGCAAATCCGGACAGGGATCCTACGAGCAGTACTTC. Its amino acids are CASSKSGQGSYEQYF.